Listed here are 15 T cell receptor beta chains from one sample, sequenced in a study of T cells in Graves' hyperthyroidism and ophthalmopathy (dated by TCRdb to between 2019 and 2020). The method behind the library was multiplex PCR. The sequencer listed for this sample is Illumina HiSeq 2000. Amplification of TCR beta CDR3 regions was carried out from RNA transcripts. A first-round RT-PCR of the TCR CDR3 used the HTBI primer set with the Qiagen OneStep RT-PCR kit. Using fastp trimming at Q25 and MiXCR clonotype assembly, TCRdb reanalyzed the public sequencing data and kept in-frame beta chains. Entries are consolidated by CDR3 protein sequence, retaining the most common genes and DNA. Within this sample are around 350,000 distinct CDR3 sequences, with about a sixth of them counted one time only. About a third of the sample is in the top ten clones. The sample taken for sequencing was blood. The receptors were gathered from a woman aged 25 to 39 with Graves' hyperthyroidism that later progressed to Graves' ophthalmopathy.

This clonotype was counted between two and nine times. The rearrangement joins TRBV19 to TRBJ1-5; 7 bases are a match to TRBD1. Losses at the gene ends were 9 bases for V and 3 bases for J; bases not matched to a gene: 5. This CDR3 comprises 13 residues. CDR1 and CDR2 (germline): LNHDA, SQIVND (reference sequence). In nucleotides, the CDR3 is TGTGCCAGCGCCGGGACAGCCAATCAGCCCCAGCATTTT. Translation gives CASAGTANQPQHF.

The chain links TRBV6-2 or TRBV6-3 to TRBJ2-1, with 10 bases fitting TRBD2. The germline V gene has CDR1 MNHEY and CDR2 SVGEGT. The CDR3 length is 16 residues. J lost 8 bases, V lost 6 bases, and 13 bases had no gene match. CDR3 sequence: CASRDRGGLAGDEQFF. The CDR3 bases are TGTGCCAGCAGAGACAGGGGTGGGCTAGCGGGAGATGAGCAGTTCTTC.

This clonotype has ten or more counts. The chain recombines TRBV24-1 with TRBJ2-6, with D perhaps TRBD1 (6 bases). V was trimmed by 7 bases and J by 0 bases, leaving 15 bases between them. CDR1 and CDR2 (germline): KGHDR, SFDVKD. This CDR3 spans 17 amino acids. CDR3 amino acids: CATSTGSSPSGANVLTF. The CDR3 nucleotides are TGTGCCACCAGCACAGGGTCTTCCCCCTCTGGGGCCAACGTCCTGACTTTC.

This chain links TRBV7-9 with TRBJ2-1; 9 bases match TRBD2. With V trimmed by 10 bases and J by 6 bases, 10 bases remained unmatched. The CDR3 consists of 14 residues. CDR1 and CDR2 (germline): SEHNR, FQNEAQ (reference sequence). Written as DNA, the CDR3 is TGTGCCACCGGGCGGGGGGGGGCAATCAATGAGCAGTTCTTC. It yields the protein CATGRGGAINEQFF.

The sample holds many counts of this clonotype. The chain employs TRBV7-2 and TRBJ2-2; D is unclear. V was pared by 1 base and J by 0 bases, with 6 bases between. Germline V gene sequence: CDR1 SGHTA, CDR2 FQGNSA. The CDR3 spans 15 residues. The CDR3 here is CASSLVGANTGELFF. The CDR3, as DNA: TGTGCCAGCAGCTTAGTTGGGGCGAACACCGGGGAGCTGTTTTTT.

This clonotype was counted at least ten times. The chain is built from TRBV13 and TRBJ1-6, with D possibly matching TRBD1 (5 bases). V lost 3 bases and J 9 bases, leaving 15 bases between the germline ends. The CDR3 runs 15 residues. Germline V gene lookup returns CDR1 PRHDT and CDR2 FYEKMQ (reference sequence). The DNA for the CDR3 is TGTGCCAGCAGCTTTCGGGACGCTATAAGTTCACCCCTCCACTTT. The encoded protein is CASSFRDAISSPLHF.

This clonotype was observed at least ten times. The rearrangement uses TRBV27 and TRBJ1-6; no firm D call. Germline V lookup: CDR1 MNHEY, CDR2 SMNVEV (reference sequence). The CDR3 is 12 residues long. Trimming cost V 5 bases and J 5 bases, with 4 bases left between them. The CDR3 sequence is CASSNHNSPLHF. The CDR3 region has the DNA TGTGCCAGCAGTAACCATAATTCACCCCTCCACTTT.

The J gene is TRBJ1-3, the V gene TRBV11-1; TRBD1 is a possible D gene (6 bases). The length of the CDR3 is 14 residues. Trimming took 5 bases from V and 1 from J, leaving 9 bases between them. Germline V gives CDR1 SGHAT, CDR2 FQDESV (reference sequence). This chain's CDR3 is CASSVTGSGNTIYF. CDR3 DNA: TGTGCCAGCAGCGTAACAGGGTCTGGAAACACCATATATTTT.

This clonotype has just one count. The chain couples TRBV7-8 to TRBJ2-5; D may be TRBD1 or TRBD2 (6 bases each). The ends were cut back, 1 base at V and 2 bases at J, with 11 bases in the middle. There are 15 residues in the CDR3. Germline V lookup: CDR1 SGHVS, CDR2 FQNEAQ. The CDR3 nucleotides read TGTGCCAGCAGCTTAGGGGCGGGACAACAAGAGACCCAGTACTTC. Its translation is CASSLGAGQQETQYF.

This clonotype was picked up a small number of times. The V call is TRBV6-9, the J call TRBJ2-5, with a tentative D call TRBD1 (5 bases). Germline values: CDR1 MNHGY, CDR2 SVAAGI. The CDR3 has 14 residues. V was shortened by 4 bases and J by 0 bases, with 9 bases between the two germline ends. CDR3 sequence: CASSLQVYQETQYF. CDR3 bases: TGTGCCAGCAGTTTACAGGTGTACCAAGAGACCCAGTACTTC.

The sample holds many counts of this clonotype. The rearrangement uses TRBV5-4 and TRBJ2-3, with D uncertain. The V gene lost 0 bases and the J gene lost 2 bases, with 10 bases spanning the gap. The CDR3 consists of 15 residues. Germline CDR1 is SGHNT and CDR2 is YYREEE (reference sequence). The CDR3 is CASSLEPDVTDTQYF. CDR3 nucleotides: TGTGCCAGCAGCTTGGAACCCGATGTCACAGATACGCAGTATTTT. Full variable domain (outside the CDR3, taken from reference TRBV5-4 and TRBJ2-3): ETGVTQSPTHLIKTRGQQVTLRCSSQSGHNTVSWYQQALGQGPQFIFQYYREEENGRGNFPPRFSGLQFPNYSSELNVNALELDDSALYLCASSLEPDVTDTQYFGPGTRLTVL.

The CDR3 bases are TGCAGTCGGCCAATTACACTAGCGGACGGGTCGGATGAGCAGTTCTTC. This sequence encodes CSRPITLADGSDEQFF. This chain joins TRBV20-1 and TRBJ2-1, with 8 bases lining up with TRBD2. After removal of 8 bases from V and 8 bases from J, the junction contained 20 bases not matched to a gene. Germline loops: CDR1 DFQATT, CDR2 SNEGSKA (reference sequence). This CDR3 contains 16 residues.

There are many counts of this clonotype. This rearrangement joins TRBV2 to TRBJ2-3; 11 nucleotides agree with TRBD2. J gave up 0 bases and V 7 bases, and 6 bases lay outside the gene matches. From germline, CDR1 is SNHLY and CDR2 FYNNEI. The CDR3 contains 16 residues. The CDR3 DNA is TGTGCCAGCATGGGGACTAGCGGCGACAGCACAGATACGCAGTATTTT. This encodes CASMGTSGDSTDTQYF.

This clonotype was counted between two and nine times. A read error may account for a junction end that differs from germline. CDR3 coding DNA: TGTGCTAGCAGCTGGGAATCTGGAAACACCGGGGAGCTGTTTTTT. This codes for CASSWESGNTGELFF. The chain couples TRBV7-7 to TRBJ2-2; D remains unclear. The CDR3 is made up of 15 amino acids. CDR1 is SSHAT, CDR2 FNYEAQ, per germline (reference sequence).

This clonotype appeared many times. J is TRBJ2-1 and V is TRBV2; 8 nucleotides align to TRBD2. Trimming took 6 bases from V and 10 from J; bases not matched to a gene: 14. CDR1 is SNHLY, CDR2 FYNNEI, per germline. This CDR3 has 15 amino acids. The CDR3 here is CASRRGLGGRSEQFF. CDR3 bases: TGTGCCAGCAGAAGGGGACTAGGGGGTCGATCGGAGCAGTTCTTC.